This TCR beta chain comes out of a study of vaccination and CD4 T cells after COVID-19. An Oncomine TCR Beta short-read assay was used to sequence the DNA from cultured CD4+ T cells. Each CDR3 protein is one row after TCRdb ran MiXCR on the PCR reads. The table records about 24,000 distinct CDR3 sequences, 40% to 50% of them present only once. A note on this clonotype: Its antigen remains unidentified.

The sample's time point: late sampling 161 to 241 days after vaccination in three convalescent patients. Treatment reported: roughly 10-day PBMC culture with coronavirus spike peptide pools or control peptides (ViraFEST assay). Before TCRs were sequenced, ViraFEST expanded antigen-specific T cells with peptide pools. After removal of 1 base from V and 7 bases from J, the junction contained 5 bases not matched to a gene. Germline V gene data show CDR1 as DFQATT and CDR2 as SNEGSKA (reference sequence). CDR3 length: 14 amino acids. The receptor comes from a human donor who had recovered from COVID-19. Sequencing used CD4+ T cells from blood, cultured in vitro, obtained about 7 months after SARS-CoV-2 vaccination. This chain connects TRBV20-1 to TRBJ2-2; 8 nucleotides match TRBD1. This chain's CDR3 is CSARADRGGGELFF. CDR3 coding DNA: TGCAGTGCTAGAGCCGACAGGGGTGGCGGGGAGCTGTTTTTT.